This is a list of T cell receptor beta chains from one sample in a study of T cells in tuberculosis. Sequencing used immunoSEQ multiplex PCR; TCRdb keeps in-frame clones, though not all of them. The profile shows tens of thousands of clones, approximately 90% of them singletons. The material sequenced was CD1b-GMM tetramer-negative cells sorted from PBMCs. The receptors were gathered from an adult woman with latent tuberculosis. Both conserved end residues are part of each CDR3. Fields, in order: J gene, clone size, V gene, D gene, CDR3 protein, CDR3 DNA. The D gene is left open where the match is weak. Clone size is given for some rows only: seen once, a few or many times, or a class if the clone is expanded.

TRBJ2-5	.	TRBV2	TRBD1	CASSETGGETQYF	TGTGCCAGCAGTGAGACAGGGGGTGAGACCCAGTACTTC
TRBJ1-6	.	TRBV6-5	.	CASGEGSSYNSPLHF	TGTGCCAGCGGGGAGGGGAGCTCCTATAATTCACCCCTCCACTTT
TRBJ2-7	.	TRBV11-2	TRBD1	CASSDPGTGASYEQYF	TGTGCCAGCAGCGACCCCGGGACAGGGGCCTCCTACGAGCAGTACTTC
TRBJ2-5	.	TRBV19	TRBD2	CASSKPSGGLKETQYF	TGTGCCAGTAGTAAACCTAGCGGGGGGCTAAAAGAGACCCAGTACTTC
TRBJ2-7	.	TRBV5-1	TRBD2	CASSGGGSYEQYF	TGCGCCAGCAGCGGGGGGGGCTCCTACGAGCAGTACTTC
TRBJ1-5	.	TRBV19	.	CASSNTRFQHF	TGTGCCAGTAGTAATACCAGGTTCCAGCATTTT
TRBJ1-3	.	TRBV10-1	TRBD1	CASNRTGAGNTIYF	TGCGCCAGCAATCGGACAGGGGCTGGAAACACCATATATTTT
TRBJ2-3	.	TRBV11-2	TRBD2	CASSLDIGGTSGGTDTQYF	TGTGCCAGCAGCTTAGATATAGGCGGGACTAGCGGGGGGACAGATACGCAGTATTTT
TRBJ2-3	.	TRBV7-6	TRBD1	CASSLELPQGGFSSTDTQYF	TGTGCCAGCAGCTTAGAATTGCCACAGGGGGGTTTTTCTAGCACAGATACGCAGTATTTT
TRBJ2-2	.	TRBV10-2	TRBD1	CASRTTGVVGELFF	TGCGCCAGCAGAACGACAGGGGTGGTCGGGGAGCTGTTTTTT
TRBJ2-7	.	TRBV7-8	TRBD2	CASSGSGGLYEQYF	TGTGCCAGCAGCGGTAGCGGGGGGCTGTACGAGCAGTACTTC
TRBJ2-1	.	TRBV12-5	TRBD1	CASGLDPTRTGKNEQFF	TGTGCTAGTGGTTTGGACCCCACCAGGACAGGGAAAAATGAGCAGTTCTTC
TRBJ1-2	.	TRBV5-4	.	CASSLGEVLYGYTF	TGTGCCAGCAGCTTGGGGGAGGTCCTCTATGGCTACACCTTC
TRBJ1-3	.	TRBV5-6	.	CASSNDRSRSGNTIYF	TGTGCCAGCAGCAACGACAGGTCCCGCTCTGGAAACACCATATATTTT
TRBJ2-1	.	TRBV14	TRBD2	CASSHLAGVVEQFF	TGTGCCAGCAGCCATCTAGCGGGGGTGGTTGAGCAGTTCTTC
TRBJ1-2	.	TRBV28	.	CASSLSLQGNGYTF	TGTGCCAGCAGTTTATCCTTGCAGGGAAATGGCTACACCTTC
TRBJ2-5	.	TRBV18	.	CASSDEGVETQYF	TGTGCCAGCTCAGACGAGGGGGTCGAGACCCAGTACTTC
TRBJ1-2	.	TRBV19	.	CASSPPQGRVSGYTF	TGTGCCAGTAGCCCTCCACAGGGAAGAGTGAGCGGCTACACCTTC
TRBJ1-1	.	TRBV6-1	TRBD1	CASRQGIEAFF	TGTGCCAGCAGACAGGGGATTGAAGCTTTCTTT
TRBJ2-7	.	TRBV11-2	TRBD1	CASSSGQGAYEQYF	TGTGCCAGCAGCTCGGGACAGGGGGCTTACGAGCAGTACTTC
TRBJ1-3	.	TRBV9	TRBD1	CASSAGQGFSGNTIYF	TGTGCCAGCAGCGCGGGACAGGGATTCTCTGGAAACACCATATATTTT
TRBJ1-1	.	TRBV5-1	TRBD1	CASSLGSGQGLNTEAFF	TGCGCCAGCAGCTTGGGTTCGGGACAGGGCTTGAACACTGAAGCTTTCTTT
TRBJ1-5	.	TRBV19	.	CASSKFNSNQPQHF	TGTGCCAGTAGTAAATTCAATAGCAATCAGCCCCAGCATTTT
TRBJ1-2	few	TRBV25-1	TRBD1	CASSGLQGADYGYTF	TGTGCCAGCAGTGGATTACAGGGGGCGGACTATGGCTACACCTTC
TRBJ1-6	.	TRBV5-5	TRBD1	CASSFGSTGNSPLHF	TGTGCCAGCAGCTTTGGATCGACAGGGAATTCACCCCTCCACTTT
TRBJ2-7	.	TRBV5-1	.	CASSLRTPPYEQYF	TGCGCCAGCAGCTTACGGACACCTCCCTACGAGCAGTACTTC
TRBJ1-4	.	TRBV7-2	TRBD1	CASSLAGTGNEKLFF	TGTGCCAGCAGCTTAGCTGGGACAGGTAATGAAAAACTGTTTTTT
TRBJ1-2	.	TRBV5-8	TRBD1	CASRRGQNYGYTF	TGTGCCAGCAGGCGGGGACAGAACTATGGCTACACCTTC
TRBJ2-1	.	TRBV7-9	.	CASSLPQGAEQFF	TGTGCCAGCAGCTTACCGCAGGGCGCTGAGCAGTTCTTC
TRBJ2-1	.	TRBV27	.	CASSGRGGPYNEQFF	TGTGCCAGCAGCGGAAGGGGGGGCCCCTACAATGAGCAGTTCTTC
TRBJ2-1	.	TRBV9	TRBD1	CASSVVSGTGYNEQFF	TGTGCCAGCAGCGTAGTGTCGGGGACAGGGTACAATGAGCAGTTCTTC
TRBJ2-7	.	TRBV7-2	TRBD2	CASRPSGGLDYEQYF	TGTGCCAGCAGGCCCAGCGGGGGGTTAGACTACGAGCAGTACTTC
TRBJ2-3	few	TRBV7-2	TRBD2	CASSLDRPLAVRLAQYF	TGTGCCAGCAGCTTAGACCGTCCACTAGCGGTTAGATTGGCGCAGTATTTT
TRBJ2-6	once	TRBV28	TRBD1	CASSSPTGTGFGGANVLTF	TGTGCCAGCAGTTCTCCCACCGGGACAGGATTTGGTGGGGCCAACGTCCTGACTTTC
TRBJ1-2	.	TRBV5-1	.	CASSLSGTANGYTF	TGCGCCAGCAGCTTGAGCGGCACAGCGAATGGCTACACCTTC
TRBJ1-1	.	TRBV4-2	.	CASSQAQGRDTEAFF	TGTGCCAGCAGCCAAGCTCAGGGGAGGGACACTGAAGCTTTCTTT
TRBJ1-1	.	TRBV5-1	TRBD1	CASSPFGQGGMNTEAFF	TGCGCCAGCAGCCCATTTGGACAGGGCGGCATGAACACTGAAGCTTTCTTT
TRBJ1-3	once	TRBV27	.	CASSLFGGSRTAGNTIYF	TGTGCCAGCAGTTTATTCGGGGGTAGCAGGACGGCTGGAAACACCATATATTTT
TRBJ2-7	.	TRBV28	.	CASSPQPGLYEQYF	TGTGCCAGCAGTCCACAGCCGGGACTCTACGAGCAGTACTTC
TRBJ2-3	.	TRBV6-1	TRBD2	CASRGGGAADTQYF	TGTGCCAGCAGGGGCGGGGGGGCCGCAGATACGCAGTATTTT
TRBJ2-3	.	TRBV7-9	TRBD1	CASSSPGTGGPQYF	TGTGCCAGCAGCTCACCCGGGACAGGGGGTCCGCAGTATTTT
TRBJ2-1	few	TRBV4-3	.	CASSQGLQNLFYNEQFF	TGCGCCAGCAGCCAAGGGCTTCAAAACCTTTTCTACAATGAGCAGTTCTTC
TRBJ2-6	.	TRBV2	.	CASNPFPLATGANVLTF	TGTGCCAGCAATCCCTTTCCCCTAGCGACCGGGGCCAACGTCCTGACTTTC
TRBJ1-5	few	TRBV19	TRBD1	CASSSPGQLSNQPQHF	TGTGCCAGTAGTAGCCCGGGACAGTTAAGCAATCAGCCCCAGCATTTT
TRBJ2-7	.	TRBV7-8	TRBD1	CASSPGQGYEQYF	TGTGCCAGCAGCCCGGGACAGGGATACGAGCAGTACTTC
TRBJ2-3	.	TRBV5-4	.	CASSHSPPTRSTDTQYF	TGTGCCAGCAGCCACTCCCCCCCTACTAGGAGCACAGATACGCAGTATTTT
TRBJ2-4	.	TRBV19	TRBD1	CASNPGQGTKNIQYF	TGTGCCAGTAACCCGGGACAGGGTACCAAAAACATTCAGTACTTC
TRBJ1-5	.	TRBV7-2	.	CASSYLARNQPQHF	TGTGCCAGCAGCTACCTCGCCCGGAATCAGCCCCAGCATTTT
TRBJ2-7	once	TRBV27	.	CASSSSYEQYF	TGTGCCAGCAGTTCGTCCTACGAGCAGTACTTC
TRBJ2-5	.	TRBV7-2	TRBD1	CASSLRTGYYQETQYF	TGTGCCAGCAGCCTGAGGACAGGTTACTACCAAGAGACCCAGTACTTC
TRBJ2-1	.	TRBV4-1	.	CASSQAQGGAYNEQFF	TGCGCCAGCAGCCAAGCACAGGGGGGGGCATACAATGAGCAGTTCTTC
TRBJ1-4	.	TRBV15	.	CATSRDNIRATNEKLFF	TGTGCCACCAGCAGAGATAATATTCGTGCAACTAATGAAAAACTGTTTTTT
TRBJ1-1	once	TRBV25-1	.	CASMYGGMNTEAFF	TGTGCCAGCATGTACGGGGGTATGAACACTGAAGCTTTCTTT
TRBJ1-2	.	TRBV14	TRBD1	CASSQTLTGFRRGYTF	TGTGCCAGCAGCCAAACTTTGACAGGGTTTCGAAGGGGCTACACCTTC
TRBJ2-2	once	TRBV10-1	.	CASSDLAGAGELFF	TGCGCCAGCAGTGACCTCGCGGGTGCAGGGGAGCTGTTTTTT
TRBJ2-3	.	TRBV4-2	.	CASSPGIPTSQQYF	TGTGCCAGCAGCCCAGGTATACCTACCAGCCAGCAGTATTTT
TRBJ2-2	few	TRBV2	TRBD1	CASSDGDRVTGELFF	TGTGCCAGCAGTGACGGGGACAGGGTCACCGGGGAGCTGTTTTTT